This TCR beta chain was captured in a study of a mutant IDH1 vaccine in newly diagnosed glioma. Study context: Averaging 40.4 years of age, treated patients were about 60% male and around 38% female.

Time point indicated: baseline, week 1 (first vaccination visit). Treatment defined: pre-vaccination baseline after standard-of-care therapy. Sequencing used immunoSEQ multiplex PCR; TCRdb keeps in-frame clones, though not all of them. The sample contains around 60,000 clones, 75% to 95% of which appear only once. Sequences were derived from PBMCs, sampled from a glioma patient treated with radiotherapy, temozolomide or both. The sequence came from a man in his fifties or sixties with glioma.

DNA for the CDR3: TGTGCCAGCAGCTTGGAGGGTAAAAAACTGTTTTTT. Translated: CASSLEGKKLFF. This chain links TRBV11-2 with TRBJ1-4; D remains unclear. CDR1 and CDR2 (germline): SGHAT, FQNNGV. The V gene lost 3 bases and the J gene lost 9 bases, with 8 bases spanning the gap. The CDR3 sequence is 12 residues long. The variable domain in full, completed from reference TRBV11-2 and TRBJ1-4, reads EAGVAQSPRYKIIEKRQSVAFWCNPISGHATLYWYQQILGQGPKLLIQFQNNGVVDDSQLPKDRFSAERLKGVDSTLKIQPAKLEDSAVYLCASSLEGKKLFFGSGTQLSVL.